This TCR beta chain was sequenced in a study of regulatory T cells in long-lasting Graves disease. Study results and limitations: Gene preferences differed: TRBV28, TRBJ1-2, TRBJ2-5 in persistent cases.

With iRepertoire HTBI primers and Arm-PCR of CDR3 regions, TCR beta libraries were built. TCRdb analysed the multiplex PCR reads with MiXCR anew, one entry per CDR3 protein. The sample holds some 300,000 distinct CDR3 sequences; roughly 21% are singletons and the top ten take approximately 60%. This clonotype occurred many times. Its antigen is unidentified. Time point meaning: persistent/refractory GD, antithyroid drugs over 5 years with positive TRAb. Scientists built the TCR library using RNA that was extracted from PBMCs. Diagnoses of Graves' disease were made by American Thyroid Association guidelines. Losses at the gene ends were 6 bases for V and 3 bases for J; bases not matched to a gene: 7. Germline assignment: CDR1 MDHEN and CDR2 SYDVKM. This CDR3 is built from 14 residues.

The material sequenced was peripheral blood mononuclear cells (PBMCs), taken when the disease was refractory, from a patient treated with antithyroid drugs. The receptor was isolated from a female donor with Graves disease. The rearrangement links TRBV28 to TRBJ2-7, with 8 bases identical to TRBD1. CDR3 protein: CASRGTGKFYEQYF. Written as DNA, the CDR3 is TGTGCCAGCAGAGGGACAGGCAAGTTCTACGAGCAGTACTTC.